This entry is about one TCR beta chain. Added to each PCR by spiking were synthetic TCR analog templates. Profiled with immunoSEQ multiplex PCR; TCRdb holds only in-frame clones, not every one. The table shows about 57,000 clones, with 86% occurring only once. CDR1 is MDHEN, CDR2 SYDVKM, per germline. The V end was cut by 6 bases, the J end by 4 bases, with 27 bases between. This CDR3 region has 18 residues. The data were obtained in a study of PD-L1 blockade in urothelial cancer. Study overall: As for prior chemotherapy regimens, patients had received 0 to 3.

Between 1 and 8 samples, pretreatment and on-treatment, were given by each patient. The source of this sequence is a man in his fifties with urothelial cancer. The source material was PBMCs, sampled around atezolizumab (anti-PD-L1) treatment. The chain couples TRBV28 to TRBJ2-5, with D tentatively TRBD1 (5 bases). The CDR3 is CASRGQFRTRTRGETQYF. Here the CDR3 DNA reads TGTGCCAGCAGGGGGCAGTTTAGGACGCGCACACGAGGAGAGACCCAGTACTTC. Variable domain in full (rest from reference TRBV28 and TRBJ2-5): DVKVTQSSRYLVKRTGEKVFLECVQDMDHENMFWYRQDPGLGLRLIYFSYDVKMKEKGDIPEGYSVSREKKERFSLILESASTNQTSMYLCASRGQFRTRTRGETQYFGPGTRLLVL.